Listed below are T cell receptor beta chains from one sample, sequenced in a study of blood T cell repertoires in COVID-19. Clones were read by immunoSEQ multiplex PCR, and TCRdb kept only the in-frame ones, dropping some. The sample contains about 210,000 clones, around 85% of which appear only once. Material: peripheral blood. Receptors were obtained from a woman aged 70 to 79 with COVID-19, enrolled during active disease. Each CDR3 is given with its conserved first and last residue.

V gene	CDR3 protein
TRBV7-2	CASSFGTPANEQFF
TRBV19	CASSKSTSGSYYEQYF
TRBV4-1	CASSPSSGNTIYF
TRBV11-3	CASSLRQDPYGYTF
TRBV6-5	CASSFSGAHMNTEAFF
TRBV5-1	CASTPGGRLTANTGELFF
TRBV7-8	CASSLQGWHQPQHF
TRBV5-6	CASSRRGNPSSGNTIYF
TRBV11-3	CASSAETGYNSPLHF
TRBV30	CAWNPRIREGNTIYF
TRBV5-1	CASSPNSVKGETQYF
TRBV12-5	CATATGQAMNTEAFF
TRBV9	CASSPQGAGETQYF
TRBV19	CASSIRSLAGEETQYF
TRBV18	CASSPLGGNQPQHF
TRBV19	CATRDRVEPQHF
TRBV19	CASSRYGGAVYEQYF
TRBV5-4	CASSLGLAGNEQFF
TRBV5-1	CASSVNRVTGELFF
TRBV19	CASSTETGARNQPQHF
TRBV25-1	CASSESVRGFYEQYF
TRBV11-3	CASSAPSSPYEQYF
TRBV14	CASSQDYNSLETQYF
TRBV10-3	CAISPPVGGATSQYF
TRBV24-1	CATSHSGHSNQPQHF
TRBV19	CASRTWGQPYGYTF
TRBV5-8	CASSLQGPGQYF
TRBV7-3	CASSLVPGQPYNEQFF
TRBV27	CASSWGENSPLHF
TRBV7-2	CASSLEVLGSGYNEQFF
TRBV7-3	CASSLTLGRKVF
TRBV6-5	CASSLAGVEPQHF
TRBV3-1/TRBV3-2	CASSTNRVDYTF
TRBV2	CASNGQDYGYTF
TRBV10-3	CAISAGGGADTQYF
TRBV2	CASRQGLAGLTGELFF
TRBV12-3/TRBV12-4	CASSLSEHQPQHF
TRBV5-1	CASSLTTNTGELFF